This T cell receptor (beta chain) was identified during a study of Ad26.COV2.S vaccination and SARS-CoV-2 variants. In regard to this clone: No antigen is known for it.

The treatment here: 15 to 20 received Ad26.COV2.S at low or high dose, single or two shots; about 5 received placebo; per-sample allocation not given. Material that was analyzed had been drawn on day 63 after the first vaccine or placebo injection. Broader study findings: Analytic work on TCR breadth and depth might have understated the full extent of total T cell responses.

Sequencing was performed with immunoSEQ multiplex PCR; in TCRdb, only in-frame clones are kept and a portion is missing. The table has around 380,000 clones, approximately 86% seen once. The length of the CDR3 is 17 residues. J gave up 7 bases and V 0 bases, and 12 bases lay outside the gene matches. Germline-derived CDR1 and CDR2 are SGHRS and YFSETQ. The rearrangement uses TRBV5-1 and TRBJ2-2; 7 nucleotides align to TRBD2. The sequence derives from a person between 18 and 59 years old who received the Ad26.COV2.S COVID-19 vaccine or a placebo. Sequenced material: peripheral blood, taken in a trial of Ad26.COV2.S vaccine versus placebo. CDR3: CASSLAGAGRRVGELFF. The CDR3 nucleotides are TGCGCCAGCAGCTTGGCCGGAGCGGGGAGGCGGGTCGGGGAGCTGTTTTTT.